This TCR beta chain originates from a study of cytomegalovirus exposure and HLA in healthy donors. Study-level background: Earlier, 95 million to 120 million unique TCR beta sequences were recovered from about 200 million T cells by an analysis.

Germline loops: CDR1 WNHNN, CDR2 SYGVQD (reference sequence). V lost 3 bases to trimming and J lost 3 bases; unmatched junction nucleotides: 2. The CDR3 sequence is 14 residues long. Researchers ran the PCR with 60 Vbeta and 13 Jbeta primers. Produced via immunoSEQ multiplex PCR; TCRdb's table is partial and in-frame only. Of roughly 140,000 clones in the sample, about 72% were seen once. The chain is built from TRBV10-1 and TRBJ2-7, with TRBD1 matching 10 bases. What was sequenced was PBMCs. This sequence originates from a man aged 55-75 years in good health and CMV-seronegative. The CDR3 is CASSEGQGDYEQYF. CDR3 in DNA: TGCGCCAGCAGTGAAGGACAGGGGGACTACGAGCAGTACTTC.